This T cell receptor beta chain was retrieved from a study of blood T cells in healthy people across ages. Whole-study context: About one barcoded beta molecule was captured per two T cells (by template switching).

Concerning this clonotype: What it binds is not known.

Primers used in a second PCR of roughly 6 to 12 cycles were a sample-barcoded 5' primer and a J-beta primer mix. MiXCR, applied by TCRdb to the 5' RACE reads, yields one record per CDR3 protein. The sample has around 800,000 distinct CDR3 sequences, around 24% seen once. Study conclusions and caveats: Diversity figures derived from one million T cells were judged to underestimate the true value.

CDR3 length equals 16 residues. CDR1 is ENHRY, CDR2 SYGVKD, per germline. The ends were cut back, 0 bases at V and 5 bases at J, with 13 bases in the middle. These records were also assigned to another study, of T cells of mothers and their children.

Input material: blood. The rearrangement joins TRBV10-3 to TRBJ2-2; no clear D gene. This clonotype originated in a boy aged 5-17 years in good health. CDR3 bases: TGTGCCATCAGTGAGTCGATAATAAAAGCAACCGGGGAGCTGTTTTTT. Translated, it gives CAISESIIKATGELFF.